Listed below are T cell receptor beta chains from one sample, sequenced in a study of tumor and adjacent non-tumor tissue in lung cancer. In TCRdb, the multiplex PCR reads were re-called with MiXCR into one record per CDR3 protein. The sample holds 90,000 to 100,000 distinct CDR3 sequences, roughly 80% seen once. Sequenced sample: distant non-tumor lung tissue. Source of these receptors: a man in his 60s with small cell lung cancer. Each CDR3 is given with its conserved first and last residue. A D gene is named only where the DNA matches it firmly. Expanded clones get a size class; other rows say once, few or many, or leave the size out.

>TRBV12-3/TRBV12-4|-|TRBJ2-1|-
CASSPISWGFNEQFF
TGTGCCAGCAGTCCGATTAGCTGGGGGTTCAATGAGCAGTTCTTT
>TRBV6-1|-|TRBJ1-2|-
CASSSRVRDYGYTF
TGTGCCAGCAGCTCCCGGGTCAGGGACTATGGCTACACCTTC
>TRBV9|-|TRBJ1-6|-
CASSVEGTQNSPLHF
TGTGCCAGCAGCGTAGAGGGGACGCAAAATTCACCCCTCCACTTT
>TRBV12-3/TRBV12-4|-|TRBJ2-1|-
CGSSSGTEHNEQLF
TGTGGCAGCAGTTCCGGGACGGAGCACAATGAGCAGCTCTTC
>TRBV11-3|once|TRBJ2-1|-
CASSSREISYNEQFF
TGTGCCAGCAGCTCCCGGGAGATCTCCTACAATGAGCAGTTCTTC
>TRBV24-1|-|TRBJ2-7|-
CATSDLPCQGSYEQYF
TGTGCCACCAGTGATCTCCCCTGCCAGGGTTCCTACGAGCAGTACTTC
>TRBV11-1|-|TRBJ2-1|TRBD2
CASSSEARTSGSGNVGLF
TGTGCCAGCAGCTCAGAGGCGAGGACTAGCGGGAGTGGTAATGTCGGGCTCTTC
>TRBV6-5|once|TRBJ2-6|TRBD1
CASSLDRDHSEANVLTF
TGTGCAAGCAGTCTGGACAGGGACCACTCTGAGGCCAACGTCCTGACTTTC
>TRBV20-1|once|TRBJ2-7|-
CSARDLSRTTYDQYF
TGCAGTGCTAGAGATCTAAGTAGGACAACCTACGATCAGTATTTC
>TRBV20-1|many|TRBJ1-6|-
CSAGPLGRNSPLHF
TGCAGTGCGGGGCCCTTAGGACGTAATTCACCCCTCCACTTT
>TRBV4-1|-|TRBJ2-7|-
CTSSFDRFYEQYF
TGCACCAGCAGTTTCGACAGATTCTATGAGCAGTACTTC
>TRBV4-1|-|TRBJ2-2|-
CVSSSRGLYRELFF
TGCGTCAGCAGCAGCAGGGGCCTATACCGGGAGCTGTTTTTT
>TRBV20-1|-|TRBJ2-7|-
CNARRNSYEQYF
TGCAATGCTAGGAGGAACAGTTACGAGCAGTACTTC
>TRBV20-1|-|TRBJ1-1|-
CSARGEITEGMNTEAFF
TGCAGTGCTAGAGGTGAAATAACAGAAGGGATGAACACTGAAGCTTTCTTT
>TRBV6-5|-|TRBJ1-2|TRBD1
CANRDTGVGYDYTF
TGTGCCAACAGGGATACAGGGGTGGGGTATGACTACACCTTC
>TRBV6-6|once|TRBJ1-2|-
CASTTTKNYGYTF
TGTGCCAGCACGACCACGAAAAACTATGGTTACACCTTC
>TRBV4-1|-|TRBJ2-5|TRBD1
CTSSQDSRRDRGETQYF
TGCACCAGCAGCCAAGATTCTCGTCGGGACAGGGGGGAGACCCAGTACTTC
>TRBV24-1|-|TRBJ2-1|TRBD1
CAASDPGQGPHNEQFF
TGTGCCGCCAGTGATCCAGGACAGGGACCCCACAATGAGCAGTTCTTC
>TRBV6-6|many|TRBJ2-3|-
CASSYSHTDTQYF
TGTGCCAGCAGTTACTCCCACACAGATACGCAGTATTTT
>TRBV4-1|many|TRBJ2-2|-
CASSHSTLDLFF
TGCGCCAGCAGCCACTCTACACTTGACCTGTTTTTT
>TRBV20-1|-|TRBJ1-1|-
CSAREDMNTEAFF
TGCAGTGCTAGGGAAGACATGAACACTGAAGCTTTCTTT
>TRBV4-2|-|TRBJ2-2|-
CAGCQDLRANTEELFF
TGTGCCGGCTGCCAAGATCTCAGGGCGAACACCGAGGAGCTGTTTTTT